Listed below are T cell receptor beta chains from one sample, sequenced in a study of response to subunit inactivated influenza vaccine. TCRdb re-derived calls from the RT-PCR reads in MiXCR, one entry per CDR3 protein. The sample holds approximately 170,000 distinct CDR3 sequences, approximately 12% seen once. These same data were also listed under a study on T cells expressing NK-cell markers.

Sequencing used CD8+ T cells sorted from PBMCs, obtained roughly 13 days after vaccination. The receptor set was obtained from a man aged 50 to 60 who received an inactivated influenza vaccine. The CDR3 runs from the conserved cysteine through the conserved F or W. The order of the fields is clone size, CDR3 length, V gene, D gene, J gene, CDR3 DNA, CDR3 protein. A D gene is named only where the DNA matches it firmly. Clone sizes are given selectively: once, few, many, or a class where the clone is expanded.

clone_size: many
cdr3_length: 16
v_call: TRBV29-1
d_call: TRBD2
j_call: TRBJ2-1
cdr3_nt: TGCAGCGTTGAAGGACCTACTAGCGTCGCGTACAATGAGCAGTTCTTC
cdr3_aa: CSVEGPTSVAYNEQFF

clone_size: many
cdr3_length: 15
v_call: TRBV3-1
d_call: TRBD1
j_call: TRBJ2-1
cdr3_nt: TGTGCCAGCAGCCACCCCGGGACAGGGATAGATGAGCAGTTCTTC
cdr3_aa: CASSHPGTGIDEQFF

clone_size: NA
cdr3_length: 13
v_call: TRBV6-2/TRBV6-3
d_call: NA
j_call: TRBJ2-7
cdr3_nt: TGTGCCAGCAGTTACAGGACCCGTTGGGAGCAGTACTTC
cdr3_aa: CASSYRTRWEQYF

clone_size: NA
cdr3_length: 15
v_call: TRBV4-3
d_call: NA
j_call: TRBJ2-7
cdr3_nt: TGCGCCAGCAGCCAAGAGTTAGTGTCTCGGGACGAGCAGTACTTC
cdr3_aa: CASSQELVSRDEQYF

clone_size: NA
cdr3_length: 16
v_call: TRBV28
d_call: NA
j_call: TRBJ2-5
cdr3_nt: TGTGCCAGCAGTCTTGGAGTGGAGACTTCCCAAGAGGCCCAGTACTTC
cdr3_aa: CASSLGVETSQEAQYF

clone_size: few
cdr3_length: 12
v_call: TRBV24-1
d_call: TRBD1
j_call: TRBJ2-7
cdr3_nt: TGTGCCACCAGTGCAGGGGGCGACGAGCAGTACTTC
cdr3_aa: CATSAGGDEQYF

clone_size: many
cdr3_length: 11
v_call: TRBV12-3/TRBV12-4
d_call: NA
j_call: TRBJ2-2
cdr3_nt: TGTGCCGGGGCGTTTGGGGAGGAGCTGTTTTTT
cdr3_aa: CAGAFGEELFF

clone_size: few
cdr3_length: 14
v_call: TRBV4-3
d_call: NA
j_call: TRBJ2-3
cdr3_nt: TGCGCCAGCAGCCAATCCCAGGGTGGAGATACGCAGTATTTT
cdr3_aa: CASSQSQGGDTQYF

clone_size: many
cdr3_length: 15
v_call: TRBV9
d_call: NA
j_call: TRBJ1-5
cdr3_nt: TGTGCCAGCAGCGTAGACTCTTTGGGGACTCAGCCCCAGCATTTT
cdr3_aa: CASSVDSLGTQPQHF

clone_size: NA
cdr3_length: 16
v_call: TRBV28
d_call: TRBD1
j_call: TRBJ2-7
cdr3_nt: TGTGCCAGCAGTCAGCGGTTCGTAGGGGGCCCCTACGAGCAGTACTTC
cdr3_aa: CASSQRFVGGPYEQYF

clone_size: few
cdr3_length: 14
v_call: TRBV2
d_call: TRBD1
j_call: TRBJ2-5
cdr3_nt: TGTGCCAGCAGTGACGACAGGGGGCGGGAGACCCAGTACTTC
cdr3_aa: CASSDDRGRETQYF

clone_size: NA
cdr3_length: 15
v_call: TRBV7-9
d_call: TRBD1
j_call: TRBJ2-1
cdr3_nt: TGTGCCAGCAGCTTAAGGACAGGGGGTTACAATGAGCAGTTCTTC
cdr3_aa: CASSLRTGGYNEQFF

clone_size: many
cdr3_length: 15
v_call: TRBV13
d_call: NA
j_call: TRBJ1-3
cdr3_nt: TGTGCCAGCAGCTTAGGCCTGGCTGGAGGAAACACCATATATTTT
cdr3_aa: CASSLGLAGGNTIYF

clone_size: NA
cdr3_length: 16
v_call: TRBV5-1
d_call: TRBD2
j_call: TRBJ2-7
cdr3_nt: TGCGCCAGCAGCATCGGACTACTAGCGGACTCCTACGAGCAGTACTTC
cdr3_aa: CASSIGLLADSYEQYF

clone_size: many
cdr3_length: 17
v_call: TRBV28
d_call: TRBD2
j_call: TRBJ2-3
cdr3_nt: TGTGCCAGCAGTTCCCTTTTGACTAGCGAGCTCACAGATACGCAGTATTTT
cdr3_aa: CASSSLLTSELTDTQYF

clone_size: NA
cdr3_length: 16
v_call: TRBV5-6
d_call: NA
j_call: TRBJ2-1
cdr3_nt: TGTGCCAGCAGTCGCGGGTCCACTCATAACTCAAATGAGCAGTTCTTC
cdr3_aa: CASSRGSTHNSNEQFF

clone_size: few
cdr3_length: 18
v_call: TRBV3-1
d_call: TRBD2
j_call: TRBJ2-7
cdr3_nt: TGTGCCAGCAGCCAAGAACTTGGACTAGCGGGAGTTCGGTACGAGCAGTACTTC
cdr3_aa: CASSQELGLAGVRYEQYF

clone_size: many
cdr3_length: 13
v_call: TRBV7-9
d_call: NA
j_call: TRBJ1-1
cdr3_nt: TGTGCCAGCAGCCTGGGGGGGAGGACTGAAGCTTTCTTT
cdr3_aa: CASSLGGRTEAFF

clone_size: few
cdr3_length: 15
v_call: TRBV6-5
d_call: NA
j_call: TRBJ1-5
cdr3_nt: TGTGCCAGCAGTTACAGTGGGGGGTCGGGGCAGCCCCAGCATTTT
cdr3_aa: CASSYSGGSGQPQHF

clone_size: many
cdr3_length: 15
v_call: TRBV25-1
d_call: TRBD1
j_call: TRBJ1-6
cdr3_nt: TGTGCCAGCAGCCCCGGACAGGGTCTTAATTCACCCCTCCACTTT
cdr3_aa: CASSPGQGLNSPLHF

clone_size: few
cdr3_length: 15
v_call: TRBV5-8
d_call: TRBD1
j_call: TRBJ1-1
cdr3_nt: TGTGCCAGCAGCTTGACAGGGGGCAGGTTCACTGAAGCTTTCTTT
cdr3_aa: CASSLTGGRFTEAFF

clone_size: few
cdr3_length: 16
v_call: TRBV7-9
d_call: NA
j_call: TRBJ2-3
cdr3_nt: TGTGCCAGCAGCTCCGGATTGCACTATAGCACAGATACGCAGTATTTT
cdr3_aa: CASSSGLHYSTDTQYF

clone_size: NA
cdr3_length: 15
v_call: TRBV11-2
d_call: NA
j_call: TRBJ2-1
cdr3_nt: TGTGCCAGCAGCTTAGACAGGGGCCTTGGTAATGAGCAGTTCTTC
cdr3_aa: CASSLDRGLGNEQFF

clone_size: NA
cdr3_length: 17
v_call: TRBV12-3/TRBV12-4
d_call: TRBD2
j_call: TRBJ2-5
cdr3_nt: TGTGCCAGCAAGCTAGCGGGGGGGCTAGGAGACGGGGAGACCCAGTACTTC
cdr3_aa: CASKLAGGLGDGETQYF

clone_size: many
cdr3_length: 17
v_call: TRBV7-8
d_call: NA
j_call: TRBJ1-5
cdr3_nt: TGTGCCAGCAGCTTAGCGGCCCCCGGAAGGGGCAATCAGCCCCAGCATTTT
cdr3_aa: CASSLAAPGRGNQPQHF

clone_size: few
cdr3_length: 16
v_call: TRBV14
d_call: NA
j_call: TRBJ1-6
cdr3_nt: TGTGCCAGCAGCCAAACCCTGGGGGCTAGGGGGTCACCCCTCCACTTT
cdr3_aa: CASSQTLGARGSPLHF

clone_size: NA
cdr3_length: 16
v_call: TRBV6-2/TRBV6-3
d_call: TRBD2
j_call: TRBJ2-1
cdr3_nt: TGTGCCAGCAGCGACTGGGGACTAGCGGGGGCCAATGAGCAGTTCTTC
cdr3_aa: CASSDWGLAGANEQFF

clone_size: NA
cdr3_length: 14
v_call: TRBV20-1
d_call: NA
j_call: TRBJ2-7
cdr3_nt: TGCAGTGCTAGAGATATAATCAGTTCCTACGAGCAGTACTTC
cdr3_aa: CSARDIISSYEQYF

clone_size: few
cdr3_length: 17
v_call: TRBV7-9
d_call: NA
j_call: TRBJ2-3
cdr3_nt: TGTGCCAGCAGCCCCCTAGGGCGACTAGAGGGAGCAGATACGCAGTATTTT
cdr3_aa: CASSPLGRLEGADTQYF

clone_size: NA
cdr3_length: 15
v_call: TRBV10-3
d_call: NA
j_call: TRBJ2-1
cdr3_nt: TGTGCCATCAGTGAGGTCGGGGGTTCCTACAATGAGCAGTTCTTC
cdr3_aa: CAISEVGGSYNEQFF

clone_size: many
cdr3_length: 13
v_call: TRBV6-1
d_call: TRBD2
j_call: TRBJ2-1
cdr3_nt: TGTGCCAGCAGTACAACTAGCGGCAATGAGCAGTTCTTC
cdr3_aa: CASSTTSGNEQFF

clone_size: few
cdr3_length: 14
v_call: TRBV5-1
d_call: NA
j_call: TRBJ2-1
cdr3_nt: TGCGCCAGCAGCTTGGCCCCCTCCTACAATGAGCAGTTCTTC
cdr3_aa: CASSLAPSYNEQFF

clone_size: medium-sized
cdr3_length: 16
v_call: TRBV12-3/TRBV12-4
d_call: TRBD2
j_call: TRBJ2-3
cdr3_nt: TGTGCCAGCAGTTCGACTAGCGGGGGAAGCACAGATACGCAGTATTTT
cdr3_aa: CASSSTSGGSTDTQYF

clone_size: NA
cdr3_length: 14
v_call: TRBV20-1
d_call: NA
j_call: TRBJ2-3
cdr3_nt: TGCAGTGCTATCCCCACTAGATTCTTTGATACGCAGTATTTT
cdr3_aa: CSAIPTRFFDTQYF

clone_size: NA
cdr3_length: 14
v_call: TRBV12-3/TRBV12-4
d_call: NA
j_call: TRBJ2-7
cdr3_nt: TGTGCCAGCAGTGTGGGTAGAACGGCCTACGAGCAGTACTTC
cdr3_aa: CASSVGRTAYEQYF

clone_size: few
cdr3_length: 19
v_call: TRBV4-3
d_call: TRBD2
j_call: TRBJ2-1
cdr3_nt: TGCGCCAGCAGCCCGTATAGCGGGAGGGCCTTTAACTCCTACAATGAGCAGTTCTTC
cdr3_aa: CASSPYSGRAFNSYNEQFF

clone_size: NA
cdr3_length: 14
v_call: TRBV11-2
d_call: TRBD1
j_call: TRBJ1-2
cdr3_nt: TGTGCCAGCAGCTTAGGAGGGGACAGTTATGGCTACACCTTC
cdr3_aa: CASSLGGDSYGYTF

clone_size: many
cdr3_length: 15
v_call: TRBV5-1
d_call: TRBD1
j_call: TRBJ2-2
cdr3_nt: TGCGCCAGCAGCACCGGGACAGGGGTGACCGGGGAGCTGTTTTTT
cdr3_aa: CASSTGTGVTGELFF

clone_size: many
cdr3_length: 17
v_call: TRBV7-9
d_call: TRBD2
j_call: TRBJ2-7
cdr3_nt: TGTGCCAGCAGCTCAACCCGGACTAGCGGGTCGTCCTACGAGCAGTACTTC
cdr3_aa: CASSSTRTSGSSYEQYF

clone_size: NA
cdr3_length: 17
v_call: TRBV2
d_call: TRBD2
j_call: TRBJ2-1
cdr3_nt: TGTGCCAGCAGTGAAGTTCCTAGCGGTATTTCGGACAATGAGCAGTTCTTC
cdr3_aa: CASSEVPSGISDNEQFF

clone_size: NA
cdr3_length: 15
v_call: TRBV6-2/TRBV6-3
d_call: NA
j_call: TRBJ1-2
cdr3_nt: TGTGCCAGCAGTTACACGGACACGGCTTTCGTCGGCTACACCTTC
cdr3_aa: CASSYTDTAFVGYTF

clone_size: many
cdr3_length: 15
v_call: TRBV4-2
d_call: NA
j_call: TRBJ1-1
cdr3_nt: TGTGCCAGCAGCCAAGATTGGGCGGGGAACACTGAAGCTTTCTTT
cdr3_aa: CASSQDWAGNTEAFF

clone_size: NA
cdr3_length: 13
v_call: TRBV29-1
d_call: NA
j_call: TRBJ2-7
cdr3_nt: TGCAGCGTTGTAGCGACTAGCTCCTACGAGCAGTACTTC
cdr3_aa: CSVVATSSYEQYF

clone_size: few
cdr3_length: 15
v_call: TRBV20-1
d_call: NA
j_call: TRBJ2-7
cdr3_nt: TGCAGTGCTAGAGGCCGAGGGGACAACTCCTACGAGCAGTACTTC
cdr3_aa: CSARGRGDNSYEQYF

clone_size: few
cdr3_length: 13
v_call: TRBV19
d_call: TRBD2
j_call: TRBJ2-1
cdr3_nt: TGTGCCAGTAGTATAGGGACTAGAGGTGAGCAGTTCTTC
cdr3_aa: CASSIGTRGEQFF

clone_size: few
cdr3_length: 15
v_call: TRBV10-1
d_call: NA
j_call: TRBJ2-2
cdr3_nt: TGCGCCAGCAGTGAGCAGGGGATGAACACCGGGGAGCTGTTTTTT
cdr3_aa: CASSEQGMNTGELFF

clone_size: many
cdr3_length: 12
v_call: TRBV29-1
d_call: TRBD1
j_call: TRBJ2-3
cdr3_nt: TGCAGCGTCGGGACAGGGGCAGATACGCAGTATTTT
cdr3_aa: CSVGTGADTQYF

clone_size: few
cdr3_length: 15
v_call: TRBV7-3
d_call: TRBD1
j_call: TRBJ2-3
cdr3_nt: TGTGCCAGCAGCTTGGATGCAGGGGGCGCGGATACGCAGTATTTT
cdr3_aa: CASSLDAGGADTQYF

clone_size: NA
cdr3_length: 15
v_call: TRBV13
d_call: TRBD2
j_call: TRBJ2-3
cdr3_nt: TGTGCCAGCAGCTCCCTTGGACTAGACGAGGATACGCAGTATTTT
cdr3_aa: CASSSLGLDEDTQYF

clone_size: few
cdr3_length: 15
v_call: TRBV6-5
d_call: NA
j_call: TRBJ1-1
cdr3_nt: TGTGCCAGCAGTTACGGCCAGGAGGTGAACACTGAAGCTTTCTTT
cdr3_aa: CASSYGQEVNTEAFF

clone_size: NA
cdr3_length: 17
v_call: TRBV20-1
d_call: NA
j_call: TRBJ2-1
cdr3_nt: TGCAGTGCTAGACGGCCTCGGACTGGCCCGTTGGGGAATGAGCAGTTCTTC
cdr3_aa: CSARRPRTGPLGNEQFF

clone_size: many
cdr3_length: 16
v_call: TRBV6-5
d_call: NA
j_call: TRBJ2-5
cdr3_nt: TGTGCCAGCAGTTACTTACTTTCCTTAGGCCAAGAGACCCAGTACTTC
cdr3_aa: CASSYLLSLGQETQYF

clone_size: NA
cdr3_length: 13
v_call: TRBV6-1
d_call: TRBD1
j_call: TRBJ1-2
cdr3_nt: TGTGCCAGCAGTCAGACAGGGACCTATGGCTACGCCTTC
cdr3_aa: CASSQTGTYGYAF